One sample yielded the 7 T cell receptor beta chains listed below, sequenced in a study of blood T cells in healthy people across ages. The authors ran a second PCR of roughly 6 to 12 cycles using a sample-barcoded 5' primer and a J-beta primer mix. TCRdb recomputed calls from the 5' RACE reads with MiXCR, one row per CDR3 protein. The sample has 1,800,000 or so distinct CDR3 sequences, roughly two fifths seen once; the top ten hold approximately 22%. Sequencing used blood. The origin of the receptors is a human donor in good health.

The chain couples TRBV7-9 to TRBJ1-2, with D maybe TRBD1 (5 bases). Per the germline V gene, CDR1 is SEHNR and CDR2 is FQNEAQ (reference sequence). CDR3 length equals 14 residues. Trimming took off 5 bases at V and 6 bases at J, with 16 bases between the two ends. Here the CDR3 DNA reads TGTGCCAGCAGCATTGCCGGGGCCGGCGATGGCTACACCTTC. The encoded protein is CASSIAGAGDGYTF. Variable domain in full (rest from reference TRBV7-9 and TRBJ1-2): DTGVSQNPRHKITKRGQNVTFRCDPISEHNRLYWYRQTLGQGPEFLTYFQNEAQLEKSRLLSDRFSAERPKGSFSTLEIQRTEQGDSAMYLCASSIAGAGDGYTFGSGTRLTVV.

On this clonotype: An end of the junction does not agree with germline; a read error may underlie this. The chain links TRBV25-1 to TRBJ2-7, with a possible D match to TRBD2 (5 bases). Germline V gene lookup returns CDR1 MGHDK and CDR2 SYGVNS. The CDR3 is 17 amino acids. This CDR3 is CACSEFSSRGLAYEQYF. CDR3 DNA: TGTGCCTGCAGTGAATTTTCCTCGAGAGGGCTGGCCTACGAGCAGTACTTC.

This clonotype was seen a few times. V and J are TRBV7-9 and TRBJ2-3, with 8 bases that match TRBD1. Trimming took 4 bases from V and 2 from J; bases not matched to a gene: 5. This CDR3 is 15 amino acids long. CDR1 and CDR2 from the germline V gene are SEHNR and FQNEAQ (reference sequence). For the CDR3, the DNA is TGTGCCAGCAGCTCCGGACAGGGCTACACAGATACGCAGTATTTT. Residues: CASSSGQGYTDTQYF.

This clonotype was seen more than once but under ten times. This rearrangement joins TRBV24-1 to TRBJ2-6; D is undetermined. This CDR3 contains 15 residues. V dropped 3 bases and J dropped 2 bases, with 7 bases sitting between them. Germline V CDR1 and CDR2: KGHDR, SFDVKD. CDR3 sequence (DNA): TGTGCCACCAGTGATGCTGCAACTGGGGCCAACGTCCTGACTTTC. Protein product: CATSDAATGANVLTF.

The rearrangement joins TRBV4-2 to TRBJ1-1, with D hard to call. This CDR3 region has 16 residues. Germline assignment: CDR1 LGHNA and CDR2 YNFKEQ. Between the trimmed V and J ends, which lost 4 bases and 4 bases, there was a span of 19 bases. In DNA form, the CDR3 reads TGTGCCAGCAGCCCCCAAAGGGAGGGCCTCGGCACTGAAGCTTTCTTT. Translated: CASSPQREGLGTEAFF.

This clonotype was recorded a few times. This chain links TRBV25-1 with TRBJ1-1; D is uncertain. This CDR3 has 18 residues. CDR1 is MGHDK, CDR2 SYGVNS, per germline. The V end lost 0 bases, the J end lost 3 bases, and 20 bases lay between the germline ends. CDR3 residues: CASSEYYPSSEPDTEAFF. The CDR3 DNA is TGTGCCAGCAGTGAATATTATCCGAGCTCCGAGCCGGACACTGAAGCTTTCTTT.

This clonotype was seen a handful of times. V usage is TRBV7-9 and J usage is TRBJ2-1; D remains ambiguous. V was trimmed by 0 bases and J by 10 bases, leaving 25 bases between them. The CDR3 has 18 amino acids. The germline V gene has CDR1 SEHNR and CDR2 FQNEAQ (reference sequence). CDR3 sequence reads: CASSLAVSGRRNSYEQFF. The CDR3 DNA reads TGTGCCAGCAGCTTAGCGGTATCCGGACGGCGAAACTCCTACGAGCAGTTCTTC.